This TCR beta chain was observed in a study of blood T cell repertoires in COVID-19. Study at large: Acute and convalescent COVID-19 samples came from the United States, Italy and Spain.

This clone was counted a few times. CDR1 WSHSY and CDR2 SAAADI come from the germline V gene. V was trimmed by 3 bases and J by 6 bases, leaving 8 bases between them. This CDR3 region has 12 residues. Everyone who took part was about 18 to 90 years old, and they came from about 25 US areas. Symptom resolution, clearance, or two negative PCRs marked donors in Cohort 3 as recovered. In the authors' workflow: Estimated nucleated cell counts came from reference gene primer amplification. Libraries were prepared by immunoSEQ multiplex PCR; TCRdb keeps only in-frame clonotypes and omits some of them. V, J and clone size reflect that table, while D and trimming were determined from the DNA. The data show a few hundred thousand clones, with approximately 85% seen just once and approximately 4.2% held by the top ten.

Sample: PBMCs or T cells enriched from blood (not recorded which). The sequence was obtained from a woman in her twenties or thirties who had recovered from COVID-19. The V and J genes are TRBV10-2 and TRBJ1-2, with D hard to call. CDR3 amino acids: CASSEPADGYTF. As DNA, the CDR3 is TGCGCCAGCAGTGAACCAGCGGATGGCTACACCTTC.